What follows are 16 T cell receptor beta chains derived from one specimen sequenced in a study of blood T cell repertoires in COVID-19 (dated by TCRdb to about 2020). Library generation was performed with the immunoSEQ multiplex PCR assay. The immuneACCESS repertoire file appears here via TCRdb, limited to in-frame rearrangements. These files lack a portion of the clones; in checked studies, under half of the deficit traces to unresolved V genes, and the cause of the others is not known. For this sample there are roughly 240,000 clones; less than 90% appear just once. The top ten clonotypes cover under 5.5% of the sample. Specimen: peripheral blood. These receptors originate from a man in his fifties or sixties who had recovered from COVID-19.

CDR3 in amino acids: CASSRTGTVTNEKLFF. CDR3 in DNA: TGTGCCAGTAGCAGAACCGGGACAGTAACTAATGAAAAACTGTTTTTT. This rearrangement joins TRBV19 to TRBJ1-4, with 7 bases matching TRBD1. The CDR3 runs 16 residues. Germline lookup yields CDR1 LNHDA and CDR2 SQIVND (reference sequence). Trimming at V came to 6 bases and at J to 1 base, leaving 8 bases not matched to a gene.

The chain carries TRBV4-1 and TRBJ1-1, with D perhaps matching TRBD1 (5 bases). The V end was cut by 0 bases, the J end by 6 bases, with 14 bases between. Germline loops: CDR1 MGHRA, CDR2 YSYEKL. This CDR3 spans 15 amino acids. CDR3 DNA: TGCGCCAGCAGCCAAGATGGGAGGGGAAGGGCTGAAGCTTTCTTT. It is translated as CASSQDGRGRAEAFF.

The chain is built from TRBV6-5 and TRBJ2-1; the match to TRBD1 covers 12 bases. Germline-derived CDR1 and CDR2 are MNHEY and SVGAGI. This CDR3 contains 14 residues. Trimming took 6 bases from V and 10 from J; bases not matched to a gene: 7. This CDR3 reads CASRRDRGLPEQFF. The CDR3 nucleotides are TGTGCCAGCAGAAGGGACAGGGGGCTCCCCGAGCAGTTCTTC.

V gene TRBV5-5 combines with J gene TRBJ2-5, with 12 bases lining up with TRBD1. With 2 bases clipped from V and 2 bases from J, the junction kept 4 bases outside the gene matches. The CDR3 has 16 residues. The germline V gene has CDR1 SGHKS and CDR2 YYEKEE (reference sequence). CDR3 loop: CASSFGTGGLQETQYF. The CDR3 DNA follows: TGTGCCAGCAGCTTCGGGACAGGGGGCTTACAAGAGACCCAGTACTTC.

This clone was observed at least ten times. The J gene is TRBJ2-3, the V gene TRBV19; D unclear. CDR3 size: 13 residues. Germline V gene data show CDR1 as LNHDA and CDR2 as SQIVND (reference sequence). V lost 5 bases and J lost 4, with 10 bases in between. In nucleotides, the CDR3 is TGTGCCAGTAGTGCGCGTCGGGCAGATACGCAGTATTTT. It yields the protein CASSARRADTQYF.

This clone was detected ten times or more. The chain links TRBV5-8 to TRBJ2-7; the D is unclear. From germline, CDR1 is SGHTS and CDR2 YDEGEE. This CDR3 spans 12 amino acids. V dropped 3 bases and J dropped 3 bases, with 7 bases sitting between them. This CDR3 reads CASSSPGYEQYF. The CDR3, as DNA: TGTGCCAGCAGCTCCCCGGGCTACGAGCAGTACTTC.

The chain uses TRBV28 and TRBJ2-4; D may be TRBD1 (6 bases). This CDR3 has 19 residues. The V end was cut by 2 bases, the J end by 1 base, with 21 bases between. CDR1 MDHEN and CDR2 SYDVKM come from the germline V gene. CDR3 residues: CASSLRRETGFGAKNIQYF. The CDR3 DNA reads TGTGCCAGCAGTTTACGCAGAGAAACAGGGTTCGGGGCCAAAAACATTCAGTACTTC.

This sequence joins TRBV6-5 and TRBJ1-2; 11 bases map to TRBD1. After removal of 11 bases from V and 1 base from J, the junction contained 6 bases not matched to a gene. The V gene's germline CDR1 is MNHEY and CDR2 SVGAGI. There are 14 residues in the CDR3. In nucleotides, the CDR3 is TGTGCCGGTGGGACAGGGGGTTATAACTATGGCTACACCTTC. Translating it yields CAGGTGGYNYGYTF.

This sequence joins TRBV14 and TRBJ1-4, with D hard to call. Trimming removed 4 bases from V and 0 bases from J, with 9 bases in between. The CDR3 extends over 15 amino acids. CDR1 and CDR2 from the germline V gene are SGHDN and FVKESK. The CDR3 loop is CASSRRSATNEKLFF. The CDR3 region has the DNA TGTGCCAGCAGCCGGAGGAGTGCAACTAATGAAAAACTGTTTTTT.

The chain carries TRBV12-3 or TRBV12-4 and TRBJ1-2, with 8 bases that match TRBD1. CDR3 length: 13 amino acids. The V gene end was trimmed by 5 bases and the J gene end by 6 bases; junction bases not matched to a gene: 5. The CDR3 loop reads CASSKDRVHGYTF. For the CDR3, the DNA is TGTGCCAGCAGTAAGGACAGGGTCCATGGCTACACCTTC.

The rearrangement joins TRBV7-8 to TRBJ2-1; a possible D gene is TRBD2 (6 bases). The CDR3 runs to 14 residues. With 6 bases removed from V and 4 bases from J, the gap between germline ends came to 13 bases. Germline V gives CDR1 SGHVS, CDR2 FQNEAQ. CDR3 coding DNA: TGTGCCAGCAGGTACGGCGGGACGTACAATGAGCAGTTCTTC. Its translation is CASRYGGTYNEQFF.

As for this clone: Other DNA sequences in the sample encode the same CDR3. The chain is built from TRBV18 and TRBJ2-5; possible D gene TRBD1, 5 bases. The CDR3 covers 11 residues. The V and J ends lost 5 bases and 5 bases respectively, with 6 bases between them. Per the germline V gene, CDR1 is KGHSH and CDR2 is LQKENI. The CDR3: CASSSGETQYF. CDR3 sequence (DNA): TGTGCCAGCTCATCAGGGGAGACCCAGTACTTC.

The chain couples TRBV6-2 or TRBV6-3 to TRBJ1-6; TRBD1 matches at 9 bases. Germline lookup yields CDR1 MNHEY and CDR2 SVGEGT. The CDR3 covers 15 residues. J lost 6 bases, V lost 6 bases, and 6 bases had no gene match. The CDR3 bases are TGTGCCAGCAGCCTCGGGGGACAGGGTAATTCACCCCTCCACTTT. Translation: CASSLGGQGNSPLHF.

This clone has a handful of counts. The chain links TRBV7-3 to TRBJ1-6; 10 positions agree with TRBD1. Trimming removed 1 base from V and 2 bases from J; junction bases left unmatched: 2. Per germline, CDR1 SGHTA and CDR2 FQGTGA. CDR3 size: 17 residues. CDR3 bases: TGTGCCAGCAGCTTAATAGGGACAGGGGCCTATAATTCACCCCTCCACTTT. Amino acids: CASSLIGTGAYNSPLHF.

The V and J genes are TRBV18 and TRBJ1-2, with 8 positions matching TRBD1. Germline CDR1 reads KGHSH; CDR2 reads LQKENI. V shed 4 bases and J 3 bases; nucleotides not matched to a gene: 4. The CDR3 has 14 amino acids. CDR3 region: CASSRLQGDYGYTF. DNA of the CDR3: TGTGCCAGCTCACGATTACAGGGGGACTATGGCTACACCTTC.

This chain links TRBV27 with TRBJ2-2; D possibly corresponds to TRBD2 (6 bases). This CDR3 region has 16 residues. Trimming stripped 3 bases from V and 4 bases from J, with 15 bases between. Germline lookup yields CDR1 MNHEY and CDR2 SMNVEV (reference sequence). CDR3 DNA sequence: TGTGCCAGCAGTTTCCTTGGAGGGAGTAGCACCGGGGAGCTGTTTTTT. Residues: CASSFLGGSSTGELFF.